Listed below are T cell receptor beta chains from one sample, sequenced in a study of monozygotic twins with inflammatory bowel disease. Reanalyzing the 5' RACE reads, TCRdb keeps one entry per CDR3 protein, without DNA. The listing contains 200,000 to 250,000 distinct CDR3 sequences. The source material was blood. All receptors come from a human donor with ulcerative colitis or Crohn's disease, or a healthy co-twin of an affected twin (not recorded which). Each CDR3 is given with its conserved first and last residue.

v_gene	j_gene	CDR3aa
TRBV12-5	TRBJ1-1	CASALGSFEAFF
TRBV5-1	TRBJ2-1	CASSLADRGRENEQFF
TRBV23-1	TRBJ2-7	CASSPAGGWCEQYF
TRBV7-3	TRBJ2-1	CASSSGLVNEQFF
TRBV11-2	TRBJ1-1	CASSLDALKAFF
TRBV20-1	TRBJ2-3	CSARQGVADTQYF
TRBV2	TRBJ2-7	CASSDPVGAREQYF
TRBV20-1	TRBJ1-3	CSARDRGRSGNTIYF
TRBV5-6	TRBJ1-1	CASSILGGVGTEAFF
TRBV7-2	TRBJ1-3	CASSGYLLGSGNTIYF
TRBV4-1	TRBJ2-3	CASSQFTLGSTDTQYF
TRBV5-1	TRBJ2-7	CASSFTGAYEQYF
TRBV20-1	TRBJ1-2	CSANRGDYGYTF